This is a list of T cell receptor beta chains from one sample in a study of blood T cell repertoires in COVID-19. Generated by immunoSEQ multiplex PCR, the TCRdb table keeps only in-frame clones and is missing some. This table holds about 200,000 clones, less than 80% found once. Sequencing was performed on peripheral blood. The receptors were sampled from a man aged 45-65 years who had recovered from COVID-19. Both conserved end residues are part of each CDR3. D genes are given only for firm matches. Size is omitted from some rows. Given values are once, few, many or a class for expanded clones.

TRBJ2-1 | TRBD2 | TRBV7-6 | many | CASSTGLAGADEQFF | TGTGCCAGCAGTACGGGACTAGCGGGAGCCGATGAGCAGTTCTTC
TRBJ2-1 | TRBD2 | TRBV12-5 | NA | CASGFFTSGNNEQFF | TGTGCTAGTGGTTTTTTCACTAGCGGGAACAATGAGCAGTTCTTC
TRBJ1-2 | NA | TRBV25-1 | NA | CASRPQNYGYTF | TGTGCCAGCCGCCCGCAGAACTATGGCTACACCTTC
TRBJ1-3 | NA | TRBV4-3 | NA | CASSQDRARSGNTIYF | TGCGCCAGCAGCCAAGATAGAGCGAGGTCTGGAAACACCATATATTTT
TRBJ1-2 | NA | TRBV29-1 | NA | CSVDPLRTAYGYTF | TGCAGCGTTGACCCCCTGCGGACAGCCTATGGCTACACCTTC
TRBJ2-2 | NA | TRBV6-4 | NA | CASSDSTSGELFF | TGTGCCAGCAGTGACTCGACATCCGGGGAGCTGTTTTTT
TRBJ2-3 | NA | TRBV19 | few | CASSPGFQFEGDTQYF | TGTGCCAGTAGCCCCGGGTTTCAATTTGAGGGTGATACGCAGTATTTT
TRBJ2-3 | NA | TRBV2 | NA | CASSLSPDTQYF | TGTGCCAGCAGCCTTTCCCCCGATACGCAGTATTTT
TRBJ2-1 | NA | TRBV11-2 | NA | CASSPRWRGGNNEQFF | TGTGCCAGCAGCCCACGGTGGCGGGGCGGAAACAATGAGCAGTTCTTC
TRBJ1-2 | NA | TRBV19 | NA | CASLTESYGYTF | TGTGCCAGTCTAACTGAAAGCTATGGCTACACCTTC
TRBJ1-2 | NA | TRBV27 | NA | CASSSPRNYGYTF | TGTGCCAGCAGTTCGCCCAGAAACTATGGCTACACCTTC
TRBJ1-5 | TRBD1 | TRBV6-6 | NA | CASSLSGTGSYSNQPQHF | TGTGCCAGCAGTCTATCCGGGACAGGGAGTTATAGCAATCAGCCCCAGCATTTT
TRBJ2-5 | TRBD2 | TRBV3-1/TRBV3-2 | NA | CASSQAIAGQETQYF | TGTGCCAGCAGCCAAGCCATAGCGGGGCAAGAGACCCAGTACTTC
TRBJ2-5 | NA | TRBV7-7 | once | CASSLSGETQYF | TGTGCCAGCAGCTTATCCGGGGAGACCCAGTACTTC
TRBJ2-5 | NA | TRBV3-1/TRBV3-2 | NA | CASSPREDLETQYF | TGTGCCAGCAGCCCTAGGGAGGATTTAGAGACCCAGTACTTC
TRBJ2-3 | TRBD1 | TRBV25-1 | NA | CASSETGGSDTQYF | TGTGCCAGCAGTGAAACAGGGGGCTCGGATACGCAGTATTTT
TRBJ1-2 | NA | TRBV12-3/TRBV12-4 | NA | CASTPTENYGYTF | TGTGCCAGCACCCCGACAGAGAACTATGGCTACACCTTC
TRBJ2-7 | NA | TRBV20-1 | NA | CSAIEGVVLHEQYF | TGCAGTGCTATTGAGGGAGTAGTTCTCCACGAGCAGTACTTC
TRBJ2-1 | TRBD2 | TRBV10-3 | few | CAISEREGTNEQFF | TGTGCCATCAGTGAGAGGGAGGGGACCAATGAGCAGTTCTTC
TRBJ2-7 | TRBD1 | TRBV29-1 | once | CSVGTTGGAEQYF | TGCAGCGTGGGTACGACAGGGGGGGCCGAGCAGTACTTC
TRBJ1-5 | NA | TRBV11-1 | NA | CASSFSTGQPQHF | TGTGCCAGCAGCTTCTCCACAGGGCAGCCCCAGCATTTT
TRBJ2-2 | TRBD2 | TRBV9 | NA | CASSGLAQNTGELFF | TGTGCCAGCAGCGGACTAGCGCAGAACACCGGGGAGCTGTTTTTT
TRBJ1-1 | NA | TRBV9 | NA | CASSEHGDTEAFF | TGTGCCAGCAGCGAGCACGGGGACACTGAAGCTTTCTTT
TRBJ1-2 | NA | TRBV9 | NA | CASSAEVAVTNYGYTF | TGTGCCAGCAGCGCGGAGGTGGCGGTTACTAACTATGGCTACACCTTC
TRBJ2-7 | NA | TRBV15 | NA | CATSKKESTKQYF | TGTGCCACCAGCAAAAAGGAAAGCACTAAGCAGTACTTC
TRBJ2-1 | NA | TRBV11-2 | NA | CASSLVAAPYNEQFF | TGTGCCAGCAGCTTAGTGGCGGCCCCGTACAATGAGCAGTTCTTC